Shown below are 4 T cell receptor beta chains from a single sample sequenced in a study of T cells in Graves' hyperthyroidism and ophthalmopathy. Amplification of TCR beta CDR3 regions used RNA as the template. HTBI primers were the set used in a first-round RT-PCR of the TCR CDR3. A single record per CDR3 protein comes from TCRdb applying MiXCR to the multiplex PCR reads. The repertoire holds some 770,000 distinct CDR3 sequences, with about a sixth as singletons. Sequences were obtained from blood. The receptors originated from a man younger than 30 with Graves' hyperthyroidism.

V gene TRBV10-3 combines with J gene TRBJ2-7; maybe TRBD1 (5 bases). The CDR3 loop spans 13 amino acids. The germline gives CDR1 ENHRY, CDR2 SYGVKD. V was clipped by 6 bases and J by 5 bases, with 14 bases between them. CDR3 in amino acids: CAIRGPSVDEQYF. Here the CDR3 DNA reads TGTGCCATCAGGGGGCCATCGGTGGACGAGCAGTACTTC.

This clonotype was counted ten times or more. The rearrangement joins TRBV2 to TRBJ2-7; 10 bases line up with TRBD2. The CDR3 contains 16 residues. Germline V gene sequence: CDR1 SNHLY, CDR2 FYNNEI. V gave up 4 bases and J gave up 0 bases; unmatched junction bases: 6. CDR3 DNA sequence: TGTGCCAGCAGTGCCCCCCTAGCGGGGGACTCCTACGAGCAGTACTTC. Protein product: CASSAPLAGDSYEQYF. Based on the CDR3 plus reference TRBV2 and TRBJ2-7, the full variable domain is EPEVTQTPSHQVTQMGQEVILRCVPISNHLYFYWYRQILGQKVEFLVSFYNNEISEKSEIFDDQFSVERPDGSNFTLKIRSTKLEDSAMYFCASSAPLAGDSYEQYFGPGTRLTVT.

This clonotype was recorded at least ten times. The chain is built from TRBV7-6 and TRBJ2-2; D not resolved. The CDR3 is 16 residues long. The germline CDR1 and CDR2 sequences are SGHVS and FNYEAQ. The V end was cut by 0 bases, the J end by 0 bases, with 8 bases between. CDR3 residues: CASSLARRANTGELFF. CDR3 nucleotides: TGTGCCAGCAGCTTAGCGCGGCGAGCGAACACCGGGGAGCTGTTTTTT.

The V gene is TRBV28, the J gene TRBJ1-5; D is perhaps TRBD1 (6 bases). In germline, CDR1 is MDHEN, CDR2 SYDVKM. The CDR3 covers 18 residues. Between the trimmed V and J ends, which lost 6 bases and 0 bases, there was a span of 21 bases. This CDR3 reads CASRDTPGQKNSNQPQHF. The CDR3 bases are TGTGCCAGCAGAGATACTCCGGGACAAAAAAATAGCAATCAGCCCCAGCATTTT.